Below, 14 T cell receptor beta chains from the same sample are listed, as sequenced in a study of blood T cells in healthy people across ages. A second PCR, run for roughly 7 to 11 cycles, used a sample-barcoded 5' primer plus a J-beta primer mix. TCRdb re-called the 5' RACE reads through MiXCR, storing one row per CDR3 protein. In the table there are 600,000 to 1,000,000 distinct CDR3 sequences, more than 45% of which are singletons. Specimen: blood. The receptor source for this set is a man between 25 and 39 years old in good health.

V gene TRBV20-1 combines with J gene TRBJ2-3, with a possible D match to TRBD1 (6 bases). This CDR3 contains 13 residues. CDR1 and CDR2 from the germline V gene are DFQATT and SNEGSKA (reference sequence). Trimming took off 5 bases at V and 0 bases at J, with 9 bases between the two ends. The DNA of the CDR3 is TGCAGTGCTGGGGGCCCAAGCACAGATACGCAGTATTTT. Translated, it gives CSAGGPSTDTQYF.

The V and J genes are TRBV27 and TRBJ2-5; 10 nucleotides agree with TRBD1. V shed 7 bases, J shed 5 bases, and the junction held 16 bases outside the gene matches. The CDR3 is 17 residues long. Germline V CDR1 and CDR2: MNHEY, SMNVEV (reference sequence). The DNA for the CDR3 is TGTGCCAGCAAGACATTTCCCGGGACAGGGGTGGGGGAGACCCAGTACTTC. This translates into CASKTFPGTGVGETQYF.

This clonotype was counted a few times. V and J are TRBV20-1 and TRBJ1-1, with D possibly TRBD1 on 5 matching bases. The germline CDR1 and CDR2 sequences are DFQATT and SNEGSKA (reference sequence). This CDR3 has 13 amino acids. Between the trimmed V and J ends, which lost 4 bases and 0 bases, there was a span of 9 bases. The CDR3 spells CSATQTVNTEAFF. The CDR3 bases are TGCAGTGCTACCCAGACAGTGAACACTGAAGCTTTCTTT.

The J gene is TRBJ2-2, the V gene TRBV11-2; 11 bases match TRBD2. Trimming at V came to 3 bases and at J to 0 bases, leaving 3 bases not matched to a gene. The germline CDR1 and CDR2 sequences are SGHAT and FQNNGV. The CDR3 covers 17 residues. CDR3 loop: CASSFPSGGTNTGELFF. CDR3 sequence (DNA): TGTGCCAGCAGCTTCCCTAGCGGGGGGACGAACACCGGGGAGCTGTTTTTT.

This clonotype was detected a few times. The CDR3 DNA follows: TGCAGCGTTGAAGAGAAGGGTAGCGTTGGCATTCAGTACTTC. Amino acid sequence: CSVEEKGSVGIQYF. The chain uses TRBV29-1 and TRBJ2-4, with a tentative D call TRBD2 (5 bases). The V gene's germline CDR1 is SQVTM and CDR2 ANQGSEA. The CDR3 consists of 14 residues. V was cut by 0 bases and J by 9 bases, with 15 bases left in between.

The V gene is TRBV7-2, the J gene TRBJ1-4; TRBD1 is a possible D gene (5 bases). V was pared by 4 bases and J by 6 bases, with 18 bases between. There are 16 residues in the CDR3. CDR1 and CDR2 from the germline V gene are SGHTA and FQGNSA. The CDR3 reads CASSSGGARWYEKLFF. DNA for the CDR3: TGTGCCAGCAGCTCGGGAGGGGCCAGATGGTATGAAAAACTGTTTTTT.

The chain uses TRBV4-3 and TRBJ1-4; a possible D gene is TRBD1 (6 bases). Germline V gives CDR1 LGHNA, CDR2 YSLEER. The CDR3 is 13 residues long. Trimming took 4 bases from V and 8 from J, leaving 11 bases between them. In nucleotides, the CDR3 is TGCGCCAGCAGCCGGGACATTGGGGAAAAACTGTTTTTT. Translation: CASSRDIGEKLFF.

The chain couples TRBV4-2 to TRBJ2-7, with TRBD2 matching 8 bases. This CDR3 is 15 amino acids long. V trimming: 4 bases; J trimming: 4 bases; junction bases outside the gene matches: 9. Per germline, CDR1 LGHNA and CDR2 YNFKEQ. The CDR3 loop is CASSPQASGSYEQYF. The CDR3 bases are TGTGCCAGCAGCCCGCAGGCTAGCGGGTCGTACGAGCAGTACTTC.

The J gene is TRBJ1-2, the V gene TRBV6-2 or TRBV6-3, with a weak D call TRBD1 (5 bases). V lost 8 bases and J lost 3, with 16 bases in between. The germline V gene has CDR1 MNHEY and CDR2 SVGEGT. This CDR3 spans 14 amino acids. CDR3 region: CASRYRQTYYGYTF. For the CDR3, the DNA is TGTGCCAGCCGCTATAGACAGACTTACTATGGCTACACCTTC.

The V call is TRBV7-2, the J call TRBJ2-7; D gene unclear. CDR3 size: 15 residues. Germline V gene sequence: CDR1 SGHTA, CDR2 FQGNSA. The germline V and J ends were trimmed by 7 bases and 1 base, with 17 bases remaining between them. This CDR3 is CASTPYPAASYEQYF. DNA for the CDR3: TGTGCCAGCACCCCTTATCCGGCAGCTTCCTACGAGCAGTACTTC.

The J gene is TRBJ2-5, the V gene TRBV10-3; the match to TRBD1 covers 11 bases. The J call may be mistaken, given a closer DNA end match to TRBJ2-7. CDR1 and CDR2 from the germline V gene are ENHRY and SYGVKD. The CDR3 consists of 12 residues. CDR3 in DNA: TGTGCCCACGGACAGGGGGCTGACGAGCAGTACTTC. Translating gives CAHGQGADEQYF.

The rearrangement joins TRBV28 to TRBJ1-2, with D perhaps matching TRBD1 (5 bases). V lost 1 base and J 8 bases, leaving 11 bases between the germline ends. In germline, CDR1 is MDHEN, CDR2 SYDVKM. The CDR3 has 13 residues. The CDR3 DNA is TGTGCCAGCAGTTTATACCAGGGATGGGGCTACACCTTC. Translating gives CASSLYQGWGYTF.

The chain combines TRBV11-2 with TRBJ1-2; D unresolved. Trimming removed 2 bases from V and 4 bases from J, with 8 bases in between. This CDR3 is 13 amino acids long. Germline V gives CDR1 SGHAT, CDR2 FQNNGV. The CDR3 DNA reads TGTGCCAGCAGCTTATTCACCGGCTATGGCTACACCTTC. Translated, it gives CASSLFTGYGYTF.

This rearrangement joins TRBV2 to TRBJ2-7; D gene ambiguous. The closer fit of TRBJ2-5 to the DNA end suggests the J call may be wrong. This CDR3 has 11 amino acids. Per the germline V gene, CDR1 is SNHLY and CDR2 is FYNNEI. The CDR3 protein is CASTGFATQYF. DNA for the CDR3: TGTGCCAGCACCGGCTTTGCGACCCAGTACTTC.